This T cell receptor (beta chain) was sequenced in a study of PD-1 blockade in classical Hodgkin lymphoma (dated by TCRdb to 2018 to 2020). About the investigation overall: Nivolumab dosing was 3 mg/kg intravenously every 2 weeks, continuing until either disease progression or unacceptable toxicity. The study used CyTOF and TCR beta sequencing to define a peripheral blood immune signature of response to PD-1 blockade in classical Hodgkin lymphoma.

The CDR3 holds 12 amino acids from the cysteine to the phenylalanine. CDR3 DNA only is kept here, 36 bases in frame from base 1. The germline V gene specifies MRHNA as CDR1 and SNTAGT as CDR2. V is pared back by 7 bases and J by 8 bases, with 12 bases lying between the germline termini. Here is what the overall study found, with its caveats: Trial patients with a complete response had baseline diversity similar to that of newly diagnosed patients, while partial responders and progressors had significantly lower diversity. Newly diagnosed patients were reported to have lower baseline TCR diversity than healthy donors, and relapsed/refractory patients were reported to have lower baseline TCR diversity still. Lower diversity was observed in patients in whom nivolumab was started less than 1 year after ASCT, and these patients were excluded from later analyses so that confounding by immune reconstitution would be avoided. A significant rise by C4D1 was seen in CD4+ but not CD8+ TCR diversity (p=0.0027 vs p=0.16), with the rise being most apparent in complete responders (p=0.02). The study was limited to a single clinical trial cohort, and causes of repertoire differences, possibly disease activity or prior therapy, remained undefined.

Explained via the paper, the time point label denotes: cycle 2 day 1 (C2D1) of nivolumab. Every trial patient had relapsed following autologous stem cell transplantation, and prior brentuximab vedotin exposure was what differed among cohorts A, B and C. A total of over 50 patients with relapsed/refractory classical Hodgkin lymphoma made up the trial cohort, and each patient's best overall response was complete response, partial response or progressive disease. Single-agent nivolumab was administered to trial patients in the multi-cohort phase II CheckMate 205 trial. An independent review committee assessed best overall response by applying the 2007 International Working Group response criteria. Trial PBMCs were obtained immediately prior to nivolumab initiation (C1D1) and on therapy at cycle 2 day 1 and cycle 4 day 1. Peripheral blood was collected in 8 mL Vacutainer Cell Preparation Tubes, from which PBMCs were isolated by centrifugation and then cryopreserved.

Genomic DNA was isolated using the Qiagen DNeasy kit from unsorted PBMCs as well as from negatively selected CD4+ and CD8+ fractions. TCR beta CDR3 regions were subjected to amplification by immunoSEQ multiplex PCR with primers that anneal to V and J segments. A synthetic immune receptor repertoire was used to minimize amplification bias, and any residual bias was removed computationally once sequencing was done. As for how the authors treated the data: Custom Python scripts were used to quantify repertoire diversity as the Shannon entropy index. Unsorted, CD4+ and CD8+ repertoires were examined separately, except in combined analyses, for which CD4+ and CD8+ sequences were merged in silico. Clonal expansion was defined as a frequency increase of at least 2-fold after treatment compared with C1D1, and clones undetected at baseline were assigned a pseudocount of 0.5. Singleton clones were defined as clones with 0 or 1 copy at C1D1, and non-singleton clones were defined as clones with 2 or more copies. Clones expanded in unsorted samples were labelled as CD4+, CD8+ or unknown by matching protein sequences in sorted samples from the same patient. Wilcoxon tests on paired samples were used to test changes in diversity from C1D1 to C4D1. This immuneACCESS table, as held by TCRdb, lists in-frame sequences with V and J called but not all clones. Of the missing ones, under half trace to an unresolved V gene in checked studies; the others have no known cause. V, J and clone size are taken as reported in that table, and D and trimming were inferred from the DNA itself. The sample includes approximately 99,000 clones, with approximately 80% observed a single time. Roughly 15% of the sample comes from the top ten.

This clone has only a few counts. Its antigen has not been determined. No much larger clone exists at a distance of one base, and base qualities are not known. The chain couples TRBV6-4 to TRBJ2-1; a tentative D call is TRBD1 (6 bases match). This specimen was peripheral blood mononuclear cells (PBMCs), taken before the second cycle of nivolumab. The receptor comes from a human donor with classical Hodgkin lymphoma. The CDR3 protein: CASKLQGHEQFF. The nucleotide sequence reads as follows: TGTGCCAGCAAGCTACAGGGCCATGAGCAGTTCTTC.